This TCR beta chain came from a study of T cell repertoires in cytomegalovirus infection. In regard to this clonotype: Its antigen remains unidentified.

TCRdb reprocessed the reads with MiXCR, giving one entry per CDR3 protein. The sample includes tens of thousands of distinct CDR3 sequences, approximately 20% of them seen just once. CDR3 length: 17 amino acids. J was trimmed by 2 bases and V by 7 bases; bases with no gene match: 13. Germline V gives CDR1 SNHLY, CDR2 FYNNEI. The chain uses TRBV2 and TRBJ2-1; 8 positions agree with TRBD2. This specimen was CD8+ T cells from cultured PBMCs, taken from culture after CMV antigen stimulation. This clonotype was obtained from a human donor in good health (CMV status not recorded). Some clones in this sample may be carry-over from other donors' samples. CDR3 sequence (DNA): TGTGCCAGCACTGAGGGGGGCGGGGGGCCACCCTACAATGAGCAGTTCTTC. It codes for CASTEGGGGPPYNEQFF. Using reference TRBV2 and TRBJ2-1 for the parts outside the CDR3, the full variable domain is EPEVTQTPSHQVTQMGQEVILRCVPISNHLYFYWYRQILGQKVEFLVSFYNNEISEKSEIFDDQFSVERPDGSNFTLKIRSTKLEDSAMYFCASTEGGGGPPYNEQFFGPGTRLTVL.